This T cell receptor beta chain stems from a study of blood T cells in healthy people across ages. This clonotype was detected ten times or more. What it recognizes is unknown. General observations from the study: Getting older went along with TCR beta diversity per million T cells dropping roughly linearly.

CDR3 length: 12 amino acids. V lost 5 bases to trimming and J lost 2 bases, with 6 bases between them. Through a sample-barcoded 5' primer and a J-beta primer mix, a second PCR was run for 7 to 11 cycles. TCRdb independently ran MiXCR on the 5' RACE reads; one entry per CDR3 protein. The sample records fewer than 750,000 distinct CDR3 sequences, roughly half being singletons. The source is a woman of 80 years or more in good health. The sample consisted of blood. J is TRBJ1-2 and V is TRBV12-3 or TRBV12-4; D gene uncertain. CDR3 sequence: CASSVGNYGYTF. The CDR3 DNA reads TGTGCCAGCAGTGTCGGGAACTATGGCTACACCTTC.